The 12 T cell receptor beta chains in this list originate from one sample, sequenced in a study of T cells in Graves' hyperthyroidism and ophthalmopathy. Amplified TCR beta CDR3 regions derived from RNA transcripts. When the TCR CDR3 underwent first-round RT-PCR, the HTBI primer set was used. TCRdb re-called the multiplex PCR reads through MiXCR, storing one row per CDR3 protein. The sample has fewer than 850,000 distinct CDR3 sequences; 15% to 20% are singletons. The source material was blood. The receptors come from a middle-aged man with Graves' hyperthyroidism.

This clonotype was recorded a few times. The chain uses TRBV7-8 and TRBJ2-1, with 10 bases matching TRBD1. There are 16 residues in the CDR3. In germline, CDR1 is SGHVS, CDR2 FQNEAQ. Trimming cost V 5 bases and J 5 bases; bases outside gene matches: 9. CDR3 residues: CASSVPGTGVNNEQFF. The DNA of the CDR3 is TGTGCCAGCAGCGTACCCGGGACAGGGGTGAACAATGAGCAGTTCTTC. Full variable domain (rest looked up from reference TRBV7-8 and TRBJ2-1): GAGVSQSPRYKVAKRGQDVALRCDPISGHVSLFWYQQALGQGPEFLTYFQNEAQLDKSGLPSDRFFAERPEGSVSTLKIQRTQQEDSAVYLCASSVPGTGVNNEQFFGPGTRLTVL.

There are many counts of this clonotype. The chain employs TRBV27 and TRBJ2-1; 7 nucleotides line up with TRBD1. The CDR3 spans 13 residues. Germline CDR1 is MNHEY and CDR2 is SMNVEV (reference sequence). Trimming took 7 bases from V and 5 from J; bases not matched to a gene: 5. In nucleotides, the CDR3 is TGTGCCAGCACGGGGACAGAAAACAATGAGCAGTTCTTC. Its translation: CASTGTENNEQFF.

This clonotype was counted between two and nine times. This rearrangement joins TRBV20-1 to TRBJ2-5; 7 nucleotides match TRBD1. The CDR3 is 12 residues long. The germline CDR1 and CDR2 sequences are DFQATT and SNEGSKA (reference sequence). V shed 5 bases and J 3 bases; nucleotides not matched to a gene: 3. CDR3 coding DNA: TGCAGTGCTTACGACAGGGAAGAGACCCAGTACTTC. Amino acids: CSAYDREETQYF.

V usage is TRBV7-2 and J usage is TRBJ2-7; TRBD2 agrees at 7 bases. Germline V gives CDR1 SGHTA, CDR2 FQGNSA. V lost 0 bases and J lost 7; bases outside the gene matches: 6. This CDR3 has 14 residues. CDR3 sequence reads: CASSLAGGRREQYF. CDR3 bases: TGTGCCAGCAGCTTAGCGGGAGGGCGGAGGGAGCAGTACTTC.

On this clonotype: Being one base from a much bigger clone, this may be a read error. The chain joins TRBV14 to TRBJ2-7; possibly TRBD1 for D (6 bases). Trimming cost V 5 bases and J 3 bases, with 11 bases left between them. CDR3 length equals 13 residues. Germline CDR1 SGHDN, CDR2 FVKESK. The CDR3: CASSWTEGYEQYF. CDR3 nucleotides: TGTGCCAGCAGCTGGACAGAAGGCTACGAGCAGTACTTC.

This clonotype was seen at least ten times. The rearrangement uses TRBV12-3 or TRBV12-4 and TRBJ2-2; D perhaps matches TRBD1 (6 bases). V lost 5 bases and J 3 bases, leaving 13 bases between the germline ends. This CDR3 region has 15 residues. CDR3 amino acids: CASSPHEGDTGELFF. Written as DNA, the CDR3 is TGTGCCAGCAGTCCCCATGAGGGGGACACCGGGGAGCTGTTTTTT.

The sample holds many counts of this clonotype. The chain carries TRBV2 and TRBJ1-1; no firm D call. The CDR3 totals 13 residues. CDR1 is SNHLY, CDR2 FYNNEI, per germline. Trimming pared 7 bases from V and 5 bases from J, leaving 14 bases between. Here the CDR3 DNA reads TGTGCCAGCACCCACGGGGATGGAACTGAAGCTTTCTTT. Its translation is CASTHGDGTEAFF.

Many counts were recorded for this clonotype. The chain has TRBV7-2 and TRBJ2-7; D is perhaps TRBD1 (6 bases). The CDR3 has 13 residues. The V gene lost 5 bases and the J gene lost 5 bases, with 13 bases spanning the gap. CDR1 SGHTA and CDR2 FQGNSA come from the germline V gene. The CDR3 sequence: CASSLNHRDEQYF. CDR3 DNA: TGTGCCAGCAGCCTCAACCACAGGGACGAGCAGTACTTC. Drawing the rest from reference TRBV7-2 and TRBJ2-7, the complete variable domain is GAGVSQSPSNKVTEKGKDVELRCDPISGHTALYWYRQSLGQGLEFLIYFQGNSAPDKSGLPSDRFSAERTGGSVSTLTIQRTQQEDSAVYLCASSLNHRDEQYFGPGTRLTVT.

V usage is TRBV28 and J usage is TRBJ2-1; D remains ambiguous. Germline V lookup: CDR1 MDHEN, CDR2 SYDVKM. Trimming removed 8 bases at V and 0 bases at J, with 14 bases between. The CDR3 has 15 residues. In DNA form, the CDR3 reads TGTGCCAGCGGTAACACAGATAGCTCCTACAATGAGCAGTTCTTC. Translated, it gives CASGNTDSSYNEQFF.

This clonotype has at least ten counts. This chain joins TRBV30 and TRBJ1-5, with a weak D call TRBD1 (6 bases). Germline assignment: CDR1 GTSNPN and CDR2 SVGIG (reference sequence). The V gene lost 2 bases and the J gene lost 0 bases, with 8 bases spanning the gap. The CDR3 length is 14 residues. The CDR3 nucleotides read TGTGCCTGGAGTACAGGGAATAGCAATCAGCCCCAGCATTTT. It is translated as CAWSTGNSNQPQHF. Full variable domain (outside the CDR3, taken from reference TRBV30 and TRBJ1-5): SQTIHQWPATLVQPVGSPLSLECTVEGTSNPNLYWYRQAAGRGLQLLFYSVGIGQISSEVPQNLSASRPQDRQFILSSKKLLLSDSGFYLCAWSTGNSNQPQHFGDGTRLSIL.

The chain uses TRBV28 and TRBJ2-3, with TRBD2 identical over 8 bases. Germline CDR1 and CDR2: MDHEN and SYDVKM. This CDR3 contains 13 residues. The V and J ends lost 5 bases and 7 bases, in that order; junction bases with no gene match: 5. The CDR3, as DNA: TGTGCCAGCAGTACCAGCGGGGGAAATACGCAGTATTTT. It yields the protein CASSTSGGNTQYF.

The rearrangement uses TRBV20-1 and TRBJ1-2, with D maybe TRBD1 (6 bases). The CDR3 sequence is 14 residues long. Germline lookup yields CDR1 DFQATT and CDR2 SNEGSKA (reference sequence). V dropped 0 bases and J dropped 6 bases, with 14 bases sitting between them. The CDR3 spells CSARDWRQDDGYTF. The CDR3 DNA sequence: TGCAGTGCTAGAGATTGGAGACAGGACGATGGCTACACCTTC.